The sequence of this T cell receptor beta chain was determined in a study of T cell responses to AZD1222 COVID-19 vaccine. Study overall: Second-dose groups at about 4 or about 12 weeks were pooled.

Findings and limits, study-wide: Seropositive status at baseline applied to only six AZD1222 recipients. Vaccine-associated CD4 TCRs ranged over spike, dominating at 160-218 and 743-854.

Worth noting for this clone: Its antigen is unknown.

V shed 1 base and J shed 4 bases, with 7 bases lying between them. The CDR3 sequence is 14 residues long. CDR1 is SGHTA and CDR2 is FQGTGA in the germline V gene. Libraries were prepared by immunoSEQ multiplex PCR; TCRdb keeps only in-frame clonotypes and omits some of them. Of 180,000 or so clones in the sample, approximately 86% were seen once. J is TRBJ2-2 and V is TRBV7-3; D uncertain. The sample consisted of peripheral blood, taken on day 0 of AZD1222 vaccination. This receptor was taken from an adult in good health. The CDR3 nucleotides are TGTGCCAGCAGCTTAATTCCGGTCACCGGGGAGCTGTTTTTT. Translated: CASSLIPVTGELFF.